A single sample gave rise to the 14 T cell receptor beta chains below, sequenced in a study of T cells after yellow fever vaccination. TCRdb ran MiXCR on the 5' RACE reads and lists one entry per CDR3 protein. The data contain some 560,000 distinct CDR3 sequences, about 19% of them seen just once; the ten biggest clones take up approximately 15%. The input for sequencing was PBMCs, taken 15 days after the yellow fever booster vaccination. These receptors were taken from a man aged 25 to 40 who received the YFV17D yellow fever vaccine.

The CDR3 coding sequence is TGCAGTGCTATTACCGACGGCTCTAGCACAGATACGCAGTATTTT. The encoded protein is CSAITDGSSTDTQYF. The chain employs TRBV20-1 and TRBJ2-3; no clear D. The V gene's germline CDR1 is DFQATT and CDR2 SNEGSKA (reference sequence). CDR3 length: 15 residues. The V and J ends lost 4 bases and 0 bases respectively, with 14 bases between them.

This clonotype was seen only a few times. The gene calls are TRBV25-1 and TRBJ2-7; perhaps TRBD1 as D (6 bases). The germline CDR1 and CDR2 sequences are MGHDK and SYGVNS. Trimming cost V 6 bases and J 7 bases, with 19 bases left between them. The CDR3 extends over 14 amino acids. CDR3 protein: CASRQTGFYQEQYF. The CDR3 DNA is TGTGCCAGCAGACAAACAGGGTTCTATCAGGAGCAGTACTTC.

This clonotype has only a few counts. The V call is TRBV12-3 or TRBV12-4, the J call TRBJ2-1, with D unresolved. Trimming removed 8 bases from V and 2 bases from J, with 13 bases in between. This CDR3 comprises 14 residues. CDR3 sequence (DNA): TGTGCCAGCGTCAAGACACCCACCTACAATGAGCAGTTCTTC. It is translated as CASVKTPTYNEQFF.

The chain recombines TRBV20-1 with TRBJ2-1, with 7 bases that match TRBD2. CDR1 is DFQATT, CDR2 SNEGSKA, per germline (reference sequence). With 0 bases clipped from V and 4 bases from J, the junction kept 6 bases outside the gene matches. This CDR3 region has 15 residues. The CDR3 nucleotides read TGCAGTGCTAGAGAACCCTTGCGGGGGTACAATGAGCAGTTCTTC. This codes for CSAREPLRGYNEQFF.

CDR3 bases: TGTGCCAGCAGCTTAGCGACGACCACAACTAATGAAAAACTGTTTTTT. Amino acid sequence: CASSLATTTTNEKLFF. This sequence joins TRBV7-2 and TRBJ1-4; no clear D gene. V dropped 0 bases and J dropped 0 bases, with 8 bases sitting between them. Germline V gene data show CDR1 as SGHTA and CDR2 as FQGNSA. CDR3 length: 16 amino acids. The full variable domain, completed using reference TRBV7-2 and TRBJ1-4, is GAGVSQSPSNKVTEKGKDVELRCDPISGHTALYWYRQSLGQGLEFLIYFQGNSAPDKSGLPSDRFSAERTGGSVSTLTIQRTQQEDSAVYLCASSLATTTTNEKLFFGSGTQLSVL.

This chain uses TRBV6-5 with TRBJ2-7, with D perhaps TRBD2 (6 bases). The CDR3 loop spans 14 amino acids. The V gene lost 0 bases and the J gene lost 3 bases, with 9 bases spanning the gap. CDR1 is MNHEY, CDR2 SVGAGI, per germline. CDR3 DNA: TGTGCCAGCAGTTACTCGGCGGGGTTCTACGAGCAGTACTTC. Translating gives CASSYSAGFYEQYF.

V and J are TRBV5-1 and TRBJ1-4, with D possibly being TRBD1 (6 bases). Germline CDR1 SGHRS, CDR2 YFSETQ. This CDR3 spans 16 amino acids. Between the trimmed V and J ends, which lost 4 bases and 5 bases, there was a span of 18 bases. The CDR3 reads CASSALGGRENEKLFF. The DNA of the CDR3 is TGCGCCAGCAGCGCCCTCGGGGGCAGGGAGAATGAAAAACTGTTTTTT.

The gene calls are TRBV5-1 and TRBJ2-7, with a possible D match to TRBD1 (6 bases). This CDR3 is 14 amino acids long. In germline, CDR1 is SGHRS, CDR2 YFSETQ. With 0 bases removed from V and 5 bases from J, the gap between germline ends came to 12 bases. The CDR3 sequence is CASSLGQESNEQYF. In DNA, the CDR3 is TGCGCCAGCAGCTTGGGACAGGAATCCAACGAGCAGTACTTC. Drawing the rest from reference TRBV5-1 and TRBJ2-7, the complete variable domain is KAGVTQTPRYLIKTRGQQVTLSCSPISGHRSVSWYQQTPGQGLQFLFEYFSETQRNKGNFPGRFSGRQFSNSRSEMNVSTLELGDSALYLCASSLGQESNEQYFGPGTRLTVT.

The gene calls are TRBV29-1 and TRBJ2-3, with 8 bases lining up with TRBD2. The CDR3 runs to 14 residues. The V segment lost 4 bases and the J segment 2 bases; nucleotides outside the gene matches: 5. In germline, CDR1 is SQVTM, CDR2 ANQGSEA. In DNA, the CDR3 is TGCAGCGTTGGTGACGGGAGGGCCACAGATACGCAGTATTTT. This codes for CSVGDGRATDTQYF.

This chain connects TRBV6-5 to TRBJ1-5; D unclear. Trimming cost V 3 bases and J 6 bases, with 12 bases left between them. CDR1 MNHEY and CDR2 SVGAGI come from the germline V gene. This CDR3 has 14 residues. This CDR3 is CASSYTDWAQPQHF. The CDR3 DNA reads as TGTGCCAGCAGTTATACGGACTGGGCTCAGCCCCAGCATTTT.

The chain combines TRBV29-1 with TRBJ2-7; 9 bases match TRBD1. Germline V gene lookup returns CDR1 SQVTM and CDR2 ANQGSEA. The ends lost 1 base at V and 8 bases at J; junction bases unmatched: 9. The length of the CDR3 is 14 residues. CDR3 nucleotide sequence: TGCAGCGTTGAAGCCCCCGGGACAGGGTTCCAGCAGTACTTC. Amino acid sequence: CSVEAPGTGFQQYF.

This clonotype has only a few counts. The chain uses TRBV4-3 and TRBJ2-2; D gene ambiguous. Deletions cut 0 bases from V and 4 bases from J, with 12 bases between. The CDR3 runs 16 residues. Looked up from germline, CDR1 is LGHNA and CDR2 is YSLEER. DNA of the CDR3: TGCGCCAGCAGCCAAGAATTGCGCACGAGCACCGGGGAGCTGTTTTTT. It yields the protein CASSQELRTSTGELFF.

The rearrangement links TRBV20-1 to TRBJ1-2; no clear D. Per the germline V gene, CDR1 is DFQATT and CDR2 is SNEGSKA (reference sequence). Trimming took off 0 bases at V and 3 bases at J, with 11 bases between the two ends. The CDR3 is 14 residues long. The CDR3 DNA follows: TGCAGTGCTAGAGATGGGGAGGCAGACTATGGCTACACCTTC. Its protein is CSARDGEADYGYTF.

The gene calls are TRBV15 and TRBJ2-5; D gene unclear. The CDR3 runs to 13 residues. CDR1 is LNHNV, CDR2 YYDKDF, per germline (reference sequence). With 0 bases removed from V and 4 bases from J, the gap between germline ends came to 6 bases. CDR3 residues: CATSREDRETQYF. CDR3 coding DNA: TGTGCCACCAGCAGAGAAGATCGAGAGACCCAGTACTTC.